This paragraph reports one T cell receptor (beta chain). What it binds is not known. The data were obtained in a study of regulatory and conventional T cells in RAG deficiency. General study results and limits: Compared with controls, unique Treg TCR beta sequences dropped around 110-fold in Omenn syndrome and CID/AS.

The junction had 6 bases not matched to a gene; V was cut back by 6 bases and J by 6 bases. CDR3 length: 14 amino acids. Per germline, CDR1 MDHEN and CDR2 SYDVKM. Here immunoSEQ multiplex PCR was the method, and the copy in TCRdb shows in-frame clones only, minus some. The repertoire holds 32,000 or so clones, with about 88% as singletons. The same sample was also studied in work on regulatory T cells. Per that study: The primer mix had 52 TRBV and 13 TRBJ primers.

V is TRBV28 and J is TRBJ1-5, with TRBD1 matching over 9 bases. What was sequenced was CD8+ T cells sorted from blood. The sequence came from a human donor in good health. CDR3 bases: TGTGCCAGCAGGCCACAGGGGGCAGGTCAGCCCCAGCATTTT. As protein: CASRPQGAGQPQHF.